Listed below are T cell receptor beta chains from one sample, sequenced in a study of glioma-infiltrating T cells after dendritic cell vaccination. Here immunoSEQ multiplex PCR was the method, and the copy in TCRdb shows in-frame clones only, minus some. The sample lists about 92,000 clones, around 84% occurring once. The material was blood, obtained before dendritic cell vaccination. Source of these receptors: a human donor with glioblastoma. The CDR3 runs from the conserved cysteine through the conserved F or W. The D gene is left open where the match is weak. Rows give clone size only sometimes, using once, few, many, or a class for an expanded clone.

>TRBV7-6|TRBD1|TRBJ1-1|17|.
TGTGCCAGCAGCTTGACAGGGGTTGAGGGAATGAACACTGAAGCTTTCTTT
CASSLTGVEGMNTEAFF
>TRBV5-1|.|TRBJ1-4|15|.
TGCGCCAGCAGCCCCCAGACGGGGAATCTTGAAAAACTGTTTTTT
CASSPQTGNLEKLFF
>TRBV11-3|.|TRBJ2-1|15|once
TGTGCCAGCAGCTTATGGGGAGGGGACAACAATGAGCAGTTCTTC
CASSLWGGDNNEQFF
>TRBV2|.|TRBJ2-7|15|.
TGTGCCAGCAGTCCCTTTGGGACTTCCCTATACGAGCAGTACTTC
CASSPFGTSLYEQYF
>TRBV5-1|.|TRBJ2-3|14|.
TGCGCCAGCAGCTTGGCAATCCAGGGTGATAAACAGTATTTT
CASSLAIQGDKQYF
>TRBV5-6|TRBD2|TRBJ2-7|15|.
TGTGCCAGCAGCCTATGGGGACTAGCACTTTACGAGCAGTACTTC
CASSLWGLALYEQYF
>TRBV18|TRBD2|TRBJ2-1|16|.
TGTGCCAGCTCACCACCGACTAGCGGGGTACTAAGGGAGCAGTTCTTC
CASSPPTSGVLREQFF
>TRBV7-9|TRBD1|TRBJ1-3|16|.
TGTGCCAGCAGCCCGGACAGGGGACTCTCTGGAAACACCATATATTTT
CASSPDRGLSGNTIYF
>TRBV5-1|.|TRBJ1-5|13|.
TGCGCCAGCAGCTTGGGTTATAATCAGCCCCAGCATTTT
CASSLGYNQPQHF
>TRBV7-3|TRBD2|TRBJ2-3|15|.
TGTGCCAGCAGCTTTCTCGGGACTAGTGGAGATACGCAGTATTTT
CASSFLGTSGDTQYF
>TRBV9|.|TRBJ1-1|16|.
TGTGCCAGCAGCGTAGAGTACAGGGACGAGGGCGCTGAAGCTTTCTTT
CASSVEYRDEGAEAFF